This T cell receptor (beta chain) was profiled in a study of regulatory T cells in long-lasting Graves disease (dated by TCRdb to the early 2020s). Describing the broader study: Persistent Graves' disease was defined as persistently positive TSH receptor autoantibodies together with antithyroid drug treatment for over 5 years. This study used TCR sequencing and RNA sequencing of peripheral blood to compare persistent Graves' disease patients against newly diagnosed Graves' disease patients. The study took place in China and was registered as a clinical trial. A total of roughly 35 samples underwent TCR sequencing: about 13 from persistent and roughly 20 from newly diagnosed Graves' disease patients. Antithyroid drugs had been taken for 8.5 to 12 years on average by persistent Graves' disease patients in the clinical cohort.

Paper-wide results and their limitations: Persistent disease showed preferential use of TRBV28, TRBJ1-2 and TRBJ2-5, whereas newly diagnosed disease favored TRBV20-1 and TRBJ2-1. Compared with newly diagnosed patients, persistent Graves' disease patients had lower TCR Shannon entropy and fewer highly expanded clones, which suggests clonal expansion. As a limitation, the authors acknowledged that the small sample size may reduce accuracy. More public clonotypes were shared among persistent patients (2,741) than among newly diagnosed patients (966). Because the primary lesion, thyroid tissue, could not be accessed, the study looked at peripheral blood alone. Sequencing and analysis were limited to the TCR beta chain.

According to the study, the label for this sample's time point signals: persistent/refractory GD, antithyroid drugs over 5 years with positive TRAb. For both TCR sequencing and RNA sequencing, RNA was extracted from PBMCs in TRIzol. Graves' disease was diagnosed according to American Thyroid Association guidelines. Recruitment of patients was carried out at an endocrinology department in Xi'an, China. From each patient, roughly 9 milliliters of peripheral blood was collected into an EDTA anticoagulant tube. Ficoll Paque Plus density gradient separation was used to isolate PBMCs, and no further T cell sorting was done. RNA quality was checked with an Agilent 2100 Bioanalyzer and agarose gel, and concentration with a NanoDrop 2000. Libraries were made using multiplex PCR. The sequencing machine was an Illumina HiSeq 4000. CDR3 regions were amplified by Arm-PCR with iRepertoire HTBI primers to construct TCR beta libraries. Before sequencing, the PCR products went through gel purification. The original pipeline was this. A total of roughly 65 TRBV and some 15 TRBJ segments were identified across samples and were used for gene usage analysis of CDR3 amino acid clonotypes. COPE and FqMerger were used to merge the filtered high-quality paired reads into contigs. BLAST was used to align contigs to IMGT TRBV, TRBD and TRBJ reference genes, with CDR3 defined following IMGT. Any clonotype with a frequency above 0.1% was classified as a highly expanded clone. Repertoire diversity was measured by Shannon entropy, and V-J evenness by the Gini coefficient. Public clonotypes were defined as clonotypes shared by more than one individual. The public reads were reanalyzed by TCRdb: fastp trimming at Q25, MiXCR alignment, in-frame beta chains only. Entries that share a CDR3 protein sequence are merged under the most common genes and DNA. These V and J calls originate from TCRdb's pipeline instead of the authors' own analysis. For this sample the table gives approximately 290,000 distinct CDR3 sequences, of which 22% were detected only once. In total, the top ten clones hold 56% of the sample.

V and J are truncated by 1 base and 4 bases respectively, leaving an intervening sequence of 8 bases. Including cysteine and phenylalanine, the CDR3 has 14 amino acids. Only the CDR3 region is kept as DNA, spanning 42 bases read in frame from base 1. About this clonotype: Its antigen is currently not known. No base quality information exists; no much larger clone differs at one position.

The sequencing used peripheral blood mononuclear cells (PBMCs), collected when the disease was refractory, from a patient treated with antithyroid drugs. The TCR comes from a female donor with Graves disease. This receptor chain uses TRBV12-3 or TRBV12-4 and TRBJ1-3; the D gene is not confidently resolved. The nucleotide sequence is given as TGTGCCAGCAGTTTAGGGCTGCACGGAAACACCATATATTTT. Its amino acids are CASSLGLHGNTIYF.